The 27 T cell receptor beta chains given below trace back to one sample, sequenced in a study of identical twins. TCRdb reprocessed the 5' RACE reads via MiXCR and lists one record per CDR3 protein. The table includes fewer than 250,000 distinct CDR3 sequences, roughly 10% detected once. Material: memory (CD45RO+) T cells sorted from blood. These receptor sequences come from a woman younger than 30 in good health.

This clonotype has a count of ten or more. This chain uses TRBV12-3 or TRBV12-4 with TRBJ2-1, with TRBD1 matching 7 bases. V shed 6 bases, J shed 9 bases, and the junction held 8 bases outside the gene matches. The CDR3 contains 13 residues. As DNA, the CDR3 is TGTGCCAGCAGCCTGGACAGGTGGGGTGAGCAGTTCTTC. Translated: CASSLDRWGEQFF.

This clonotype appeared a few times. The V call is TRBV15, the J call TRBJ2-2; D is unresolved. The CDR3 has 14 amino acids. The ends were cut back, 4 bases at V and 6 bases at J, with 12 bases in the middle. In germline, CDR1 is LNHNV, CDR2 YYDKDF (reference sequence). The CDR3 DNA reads TGTGCCACCAGCAACATCTTAGAACCCGGGGAGCTGTTTTTT. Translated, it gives CATSNILEPGELFF.

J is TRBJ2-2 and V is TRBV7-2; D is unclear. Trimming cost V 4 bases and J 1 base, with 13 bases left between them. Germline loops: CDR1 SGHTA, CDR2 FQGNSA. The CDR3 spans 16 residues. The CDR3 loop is CASSSNSNLNTGELFF. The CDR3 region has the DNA TGTGCCAGCAGCTCGAACAGCAACTTGAACACCGGGGAGCTGTTTTTT.

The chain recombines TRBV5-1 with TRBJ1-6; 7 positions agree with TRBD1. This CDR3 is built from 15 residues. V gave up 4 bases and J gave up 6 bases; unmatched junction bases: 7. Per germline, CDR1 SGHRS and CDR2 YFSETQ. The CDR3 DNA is TGCGCCAGCAGCATAAGGACAGGCTCTAATTCACCCCTCCACTTT. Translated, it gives CASSIRTGSNSPLHF.

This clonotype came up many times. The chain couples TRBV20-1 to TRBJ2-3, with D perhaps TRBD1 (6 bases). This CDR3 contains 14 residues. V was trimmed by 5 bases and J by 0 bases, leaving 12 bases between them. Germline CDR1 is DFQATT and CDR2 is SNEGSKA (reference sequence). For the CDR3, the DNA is TGCAGTGCTGACAGGCCGGGAAGCACAGATACGCAGTATTTT. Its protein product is CSADRPGSTDTQYF.

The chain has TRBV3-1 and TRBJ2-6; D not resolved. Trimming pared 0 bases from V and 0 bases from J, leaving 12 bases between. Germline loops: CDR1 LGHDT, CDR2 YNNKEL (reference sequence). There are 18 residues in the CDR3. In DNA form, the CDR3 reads TGTGCCAGCAGCCAAGAACTGGGTATACTCTCTGGGGCCAACGTCCTGACTTTC. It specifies CASSQELGILSGANVLTF. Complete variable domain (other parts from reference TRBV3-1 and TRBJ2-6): DTAVSQTPKYLVTQMGNDKSIKCEQNLGHDTMYWYKQDSKKFLKIMFSYNNKELIINETVPNRFSPKSPDKAHLNLHINSLELGDSAVYFCASSQELGILSGANVLTFGAGSRLTVL.

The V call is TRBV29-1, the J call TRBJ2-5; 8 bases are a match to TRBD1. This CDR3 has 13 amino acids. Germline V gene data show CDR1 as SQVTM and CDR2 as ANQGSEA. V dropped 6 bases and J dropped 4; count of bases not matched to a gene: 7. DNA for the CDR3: TGCAGCGTGGGGGGACAGGTGGGAGAGACCCAGTACTTC. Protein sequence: CSVGGQVGETQYF.

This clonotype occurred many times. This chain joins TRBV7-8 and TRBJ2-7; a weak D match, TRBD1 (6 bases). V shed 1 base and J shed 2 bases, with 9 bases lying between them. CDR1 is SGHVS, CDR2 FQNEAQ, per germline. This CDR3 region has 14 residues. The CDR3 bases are TGTGCCAGCAGCTTAGGGACAGCCCCCTACGAGCAGTACTTC. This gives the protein CASSLGTAPYEQYF.

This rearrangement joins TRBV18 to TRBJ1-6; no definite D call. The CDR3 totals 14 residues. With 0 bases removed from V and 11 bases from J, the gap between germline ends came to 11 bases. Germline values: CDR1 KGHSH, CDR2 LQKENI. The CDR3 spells CASSPPLMSTPLHF. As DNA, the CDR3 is TGTGCCAGCTCACCACCACTTATGTCGACACCCCTCCACTTT.

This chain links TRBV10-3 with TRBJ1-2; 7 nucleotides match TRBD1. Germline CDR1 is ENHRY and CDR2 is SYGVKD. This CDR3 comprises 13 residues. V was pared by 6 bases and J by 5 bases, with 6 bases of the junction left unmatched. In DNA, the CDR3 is TGTGCCATCAGAACTACAGGGGATTATGGCTACACCTTC. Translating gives CAIRTTGDYGYTF.

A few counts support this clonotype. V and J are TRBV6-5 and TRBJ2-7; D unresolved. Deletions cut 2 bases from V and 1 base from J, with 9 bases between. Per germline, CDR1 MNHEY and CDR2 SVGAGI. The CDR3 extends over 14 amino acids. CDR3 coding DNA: TGTGCCAGCAGTTACGCTACGGGTTCCTACGAGCAGTACTTC. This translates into CASSYATGSYEQYF.

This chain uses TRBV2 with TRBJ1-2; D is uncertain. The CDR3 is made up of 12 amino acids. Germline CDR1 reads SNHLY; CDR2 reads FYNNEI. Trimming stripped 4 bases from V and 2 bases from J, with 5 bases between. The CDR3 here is CASSADNYGYTF. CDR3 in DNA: TGTGCCAGCAGTGCAGACAACTATGGCTACACCTTC.

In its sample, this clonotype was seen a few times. CDR3 sequence (DNA): TGCGCCAGCAGCCCATCAGGGGCCGAGCAGTACTTC. Residues: CASSPSGAEQYF. The rearrangement uses TRBV4-1 and TRBJ2-7, with TRBD1 as a possible D gene (6 bases). Germline assignment: CDR1 MGHRA and CDR2 YSYEKL. Trimming pared 4 bases from V and 6 bases from J, leaving 10 bases between. There are 12 residues in the CDR3.

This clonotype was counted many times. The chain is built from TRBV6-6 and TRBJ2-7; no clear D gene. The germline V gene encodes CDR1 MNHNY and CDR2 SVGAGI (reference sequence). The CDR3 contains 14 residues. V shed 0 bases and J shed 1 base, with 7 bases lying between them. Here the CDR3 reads CASSYSDRSYEQYF. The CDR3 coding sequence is TGTGCCAGCAGTTACTCGGACCGATCCTACGAGCAGTACTTC.

CDR3 amino acids: CASSTGTGRNYEQYF. CDR3 nucleotides: TGTGCCAGCAGCACGGGGACCGGACGAAATTACGAGCAGTACTTC. The chain uses TRBV3-1 and TRBJ2-7; either TRBD1 or TRBD2 may supply D (5 bases each). Trimming left V 5 bases short and J 4 bases short, with 18 bases between. In germline, CDR1 is LGHDT, CDR2 YNNKEL (reference sequence). The CDR3 is 15 residues long.

CDR3 DNA sequence: TGCAGTGCTAAGACAGTATCCTACGAGCAGTACTTC. Residues: CSAKTVSYEQYF. The chain recombines TRBV20-1 with TRBJ2-7; TRBD1 might be the D (5 bases). Trimming removed 4 bases from V and 1 base from J, with 8 bases in between. The CDR3 length is 12 residues. CDR1 and CDR2 (germline): DFQATT, SNEGSKA (reference sequence).

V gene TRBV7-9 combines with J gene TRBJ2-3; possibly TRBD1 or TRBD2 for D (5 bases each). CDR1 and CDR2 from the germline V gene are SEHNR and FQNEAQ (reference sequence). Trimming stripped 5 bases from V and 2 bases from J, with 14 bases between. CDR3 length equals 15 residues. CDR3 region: CASSAAGTATDTQYF. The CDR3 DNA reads TGTGCCAGCAGCGCGGCCGGGACCGCCACAGATACGCAGTATTTT.

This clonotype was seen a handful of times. This CDR3 reads CAITSGVTDTQYF. CDR3 DNA: TGTGCCATCACAAGCGGGGTCACAGATACGCAGTATTTT. This sequence joins TRBV10-3 and TRBJ2-3; 7 bases are shared with TRBD2. CDR3 length: 13 amino acids. The J segment lost 2 bases and the V segment lost 7 bases, leaving 3 bases of the junction unmatched. Germline V gene sequence: CDR1 ENHRY, CDR2 SYGVKD.

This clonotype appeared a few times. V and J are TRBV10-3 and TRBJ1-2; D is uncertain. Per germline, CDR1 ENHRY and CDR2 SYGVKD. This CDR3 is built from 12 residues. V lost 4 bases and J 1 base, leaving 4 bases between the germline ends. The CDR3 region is CAISGDNYGYTF. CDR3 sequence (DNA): TGTGCCATCAGTGGGGATAACTATGGCTACACCTTC.

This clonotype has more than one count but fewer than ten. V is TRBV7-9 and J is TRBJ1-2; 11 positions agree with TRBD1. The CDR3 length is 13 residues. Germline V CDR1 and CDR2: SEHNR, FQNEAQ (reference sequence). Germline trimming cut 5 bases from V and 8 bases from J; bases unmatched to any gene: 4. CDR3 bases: TGTGCCAGCAGCGGACAGGGGGCGAGGGGCTACACCTTC. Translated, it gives CASSGQGARGYTF.

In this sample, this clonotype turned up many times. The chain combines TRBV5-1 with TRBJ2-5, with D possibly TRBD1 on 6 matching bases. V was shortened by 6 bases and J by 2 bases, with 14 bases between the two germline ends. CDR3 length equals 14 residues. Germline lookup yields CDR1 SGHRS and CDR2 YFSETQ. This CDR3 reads CASKLGQQQETQYF. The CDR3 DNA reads TGCGCCAGCAAATTAGGACAGCAACAAGAGACCCAGTACTTC.

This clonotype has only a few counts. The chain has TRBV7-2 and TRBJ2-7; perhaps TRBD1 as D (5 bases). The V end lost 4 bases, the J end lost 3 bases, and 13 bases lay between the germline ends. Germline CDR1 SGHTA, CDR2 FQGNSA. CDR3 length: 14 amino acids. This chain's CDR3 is CASSSSPGHYEQYF. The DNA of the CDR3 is TGTGCCAGCAGCTCCTCCCCTGGACACTACGAGCAGTACTTC.

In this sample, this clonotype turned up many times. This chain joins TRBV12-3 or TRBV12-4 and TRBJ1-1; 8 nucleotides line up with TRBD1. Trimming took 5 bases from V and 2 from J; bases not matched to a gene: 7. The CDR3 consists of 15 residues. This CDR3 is CASSRNTGGNTEAFF. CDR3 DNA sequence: TGTGCCAGCAGTAGAAATACAGGGGGAAACACTGAAGCTTTCTTT.

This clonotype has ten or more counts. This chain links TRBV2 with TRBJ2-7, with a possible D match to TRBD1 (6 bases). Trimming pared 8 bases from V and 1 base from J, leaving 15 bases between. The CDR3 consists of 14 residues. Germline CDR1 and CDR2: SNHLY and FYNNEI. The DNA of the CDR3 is TGTGCCAGCTTAAACCCAACAGGGTCCTACGAGCAGTACTTC. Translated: CASLNPTGSYEQYF.

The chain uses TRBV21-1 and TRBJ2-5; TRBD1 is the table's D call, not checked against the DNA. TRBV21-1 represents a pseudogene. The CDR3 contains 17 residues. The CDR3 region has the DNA TGTGCCAGCAGCAAAGCCCGGGACAGATCGGGGGGGGAGACCCAGTACTTC. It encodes CASSKARDRSGGETQYF.

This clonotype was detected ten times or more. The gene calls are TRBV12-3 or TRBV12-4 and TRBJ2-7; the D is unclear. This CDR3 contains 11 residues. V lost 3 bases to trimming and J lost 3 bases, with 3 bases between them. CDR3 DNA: TGTGCCAGCAGTTTTGGCTACGAGCAGTACTTC. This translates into CASSFGYEQYF.

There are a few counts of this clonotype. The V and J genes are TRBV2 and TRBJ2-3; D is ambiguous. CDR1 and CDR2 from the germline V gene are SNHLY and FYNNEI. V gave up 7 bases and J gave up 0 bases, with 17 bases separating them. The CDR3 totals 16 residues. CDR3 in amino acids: CASISRSGFSTDTQYF. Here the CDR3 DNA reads TGTGCCAGCATTAGCCGCTCAGGCTTTAGCACAGATACGCAGTATTTT.